The rows below give T cell receptor beta chains drawn from one sample of a study of T cell repertoires in cytomegalovirus infection. TCRdb reanalysed the reads using MiXCR and keeps one entry per CDR3 protein. This sample has 630,000 or so distinct CDR3 sequences, with about 24% found just once. Material for sequencing was CD8+ T cells from PBMCs. These receptors all come from a human donor in good health (CMV status not recorded). Some clones in this sample may be carry-over from other donors' samples. The CDR3 runs from the conserved cysteine through the conserved F or W. Fields, in order: CDR3 length, clone size, J gene, D gene, V gene, CDR3 DNA, CDR3 protein. The D gene is left open where the match is weak. Size tells how often a clone was seen (once, few, many) or the class of an expanded clone, and some rows leave it out.

CDR3 length: 15
clone size: many
J gene: TRBJ2-1
D gene: -
V gene: TRBV12-3/TRBV12-4
CDR3 DNA: TGTGCCAGCAGTTTGGTGGACAGTATGAAGCATGAGCAGTTCTTC
CDR3 protein: CASSLVDSMKHEQFF

CDR3 length: 11
clone size: many
J gene: TRBJ1-2
D gene: -
V gene: TRBV7-2
CDR3 DNA: TGTGCCAGCAGCCCTCATTTGGGCTACACCTTC
CDR3 protein: CASSPHLGYTF

CDR3 length: 16
clone size: many
J gene: TRBJ2-2
D gene: -
V gene: TRBV10-3
CDR3 DNA: TGTGCCATCAGTGAGTTACAGGCCACGGGCACCGGGGAGCTGTTTTTT
CDR3 protein: CAISELQATGTGELFF

CDR3 length: 13
clone size: few
J gene: TRBJ2-5
D gene: -
V gene: TRBV29-1
CDR3 DNA: TGCAGCGTTGAAGATTACAGTGAAGAGACCCAGTACTTC
CDR3 protein: CSVEDYSEETQYF

CDR3 length: 14
clone size: few
J gene: TRBJ1-2
D gene: -
V gene: TRBV4-1
CDR3 DNA: TGCGCCAGCAGCCAAGTGGCCTCGGGAGATGGCTACACCTTC
CDR3 protein: CASSQVASGDGYTF

CDR3 length: 16
clone size: -
J gene: TRBJ2-2
D gene: TRBD2
V gene: TRBV2
CDR3 DNA: TGTGCCAGATCCCTAGCGGGGGGTTCTGTTGCCGGGGAGCTGTTTTTT
CDR3 protein: CARSLAGGSVAGELFF

CDR3 length: 18
clone size: -
J gene: TRBJ2-1
D gene: TRBD2
V gene: TRBV9
CDR3 DNA: TGTGCCAGCAGCGTAGATGGGAACCTAGCGGTATTTTCAGGGGAGCAGTTCTTC
CDR3 protein: CASSVDGNLAVFSGEQFF

CDR3 length: 16
clone size: -
J gene: TRBJ2-2
D gene: -
V gene: TRBV4-1
CDR3 DNA: TGCGCCAGCAGCCGAGCCGGGACACCGTACACCGGGGAGCTGTTTTTT
CDR3 protein: CASSRAGTPYTGELFF

CDR3 length: 11
clone size: -
J gene: TRBJ2-7
D gene: -
V gene: TRBV29-1
CDR3 DNA: TGCAGCGTTAACAGGGATTACGAGCAGTACTTC
CDR3 protein: CSVNRDYEQYF

CDR3 length: 16
clone size: few
J gene: TRBJ1-5
D gene: -
V gene: TRBV20-1
CDR3 DNA: TGCAGTGCTAGAGATCTCCAGGGGAATGAGGATCAGCCCCAGCATTTT
CDR3 protein: CSARDLQGNEDQPQHF

CDR3 length: 15
clone size: -
J gene: TRBJ1-1
D gene: -
V gene: TRBV15
CDR3 DNA: TGTGCCACCAGCAGAGATGGGGGCAGGAACACTGAAGCTTTCTTT
CDR3 protein: CATSRDGGRNTEAFF